This T cell receptor beta chain was sequenced during a study of OX40 agonist ivuxolimab in advanced cancers. With regard to the full study: Ivuxolimab was a fully human IgG2 agonistic monoclonal antibody targeting the costimulatory receptor OX40 (CD134). Of the 50 to 55 patients in dose escalation, some 20 had hepatocellular carcinoma, approximately 15 had melanoma, 9 had renal cell carcinoma and 9 had head and neck cancer. In the dose-escalation cohort, 82.7% of patients were male, and the mean age was approximately 60 years, with a range of 23 to 79. Intravenous ivuxolimab was administered to patients every 2 weeks at six dose levels: 0.01, 0.1, 0.3, 1.5, 3 and 10 mg/kg. Partial responses occurred in three dose-escalation patients: two with cutaneous melanoma and one with hepatocellular carcinoma. Peripheral TCRbeta sequencing was intended to test whether TCR sequence diversity was altered and clonal T-cell expansion was caused by ivuxolimab. The monotherapy dose-escalation portion (N of about 50 patients) of the phase I ivuxolimab trial is reported in the paper. Patients were allowed to have had prior anti-PD-1, anti-PD-L1 or anti-CTLA-4 therapy, and roughly 40% of the dose-escalation patients had previously received checkpoint inhibitors. The research as a whole found: The antigen specificity of the peripheral T cells that underwent clonal expansion was not determined. Low levels of normalized T-cell clonal expansion were also seen in some nonresponding patients. Partial responders in the 0.1-3.0 mg/kg groups had among the lowest normalized peripheral clonal expansion, especially among CD8+ T cells. At doses of 0.1 to 3.0 mg/kg, clonal expansion of both CD4+ and CD8+ T cells in blood was seen between baseline and week 6. After ivuxolimab, expanded clones were on average more numerous among CD8+ T cells than among CD4+ T cells.

The trial excluded patients who had a history of autoimmune disease or were on systemic immunosuppression. In every dose cohort, peripheral blood was drawn for TCR sequencing at baseline, cycle 4 day 1, and cycle 7 day 1. The samples were drawn from a first-in-human, open-label, multicenter phase I dose-escalation trial of ivuxolimab. Adults with locally advanced or metastatic melanoma, renal cell carcinoma, hepatocellular carcinoma or head and neck squamous cell carcinoma were enrolled in the trial. Before TCR sequencing, CD4+ T cells and CD8+ T cells were sorted from peripheral blood as separate populations. Genomic DNA was isolated from the sorted cells so that the TCRbeta CDR3 region could be sequenced. The immunoSEQ Assay was used to sequence the TCRbeta CDR3 regions. TCRdb re-hosts the immuneACCESS table, in-frame sequences only. Its copies lack some clones; in the studies checked, an unresolved V gene accounts for under half of them, and the cause for the rest is not known. In this sample the table shows tens of thousands of clones, around 91% of which occur a single time. 5.5% to 8% of the sample goes to the ten largest clones.

In the case of this clone: Its antigen specificity is not known. There are no base qualities to consult, and no much larger clone falls within one base.

V loses 2 bases of germline sequence and J loses 7 bases, and the interval between the two ends is 11 bases. The germline V gene (reference sequence) provides CDR1 MNHEY and CDR2 SMNVEV. The CDR3 spans 13 residues, from the cysteine through the phenylalanine. Solely the CDR3 DNA is kept, with 39 bases framed from the first base. The chain is assembled from TRBV27 and TRBJ1-2; the D gene cannot be named for sure. This clonotype was obtained from an adult with an advanced solid tumor such as melanoma, head and neck, liver or kidney cancer. Material: CD4+ or CD8+ T cells sorted from blood, obtained in a trial of the OX40 agonist ivuxolimab. The CDR3 here reads CASSLGPAGGYTF. The nucleotide sequence is given as TGTGCCAGCAGTTTAGGCCCCGCCGGTGGCTACACCTTC.